These T cell receptor beta chains were read from a single sample in a study of cytomegalovirus exposure and HLA in healthy donors. The table came from immunoSEQ multiplex PCR; TCRdb's copy has only in-frame clones and leaves some out. Of under 140,000 clones listed, about three quarters were seen once; the top ten hold 1.3%. The sequencing input was PBMCs. Source of these receptors: a woman aged 30 to 39 in good health and CMV-seronegative. Both conserved end residues are part of each CDR3. The D gene is left open where the match is weak. Size values are once, few and many counts, or a class for expanded clones, and some rows have none.

size,D,J,V,length,CDR3,DNA
NA,TRBD2,TRBJ2-3,TRBV29-1,14,CSVTSGGGSDTQYF,TGCAGCGTAACTAGCGGGGGGGGCTCAGATACGCAGTATTTT
once,NA,TRBJ1-2,TRBV19,13,CASSMTSNYGYTF,TGTGCCAGTAGTATGACATCTAACTATGGCTACACCTTC
NA,NA,TRBJ2-2,TRBV7-3,13,CASGQSNTGELFF,TGTGCCAGCGGACAGTCGAACACCGGGGAGCTGTTTTTT
NA,NA,TRBJ2-5,TRBV28,14,CASRPTVSQETQYF,TGTGCCAGCAGACCCACAGTGTCCCAAGAGACCCAGTACTTC
NA,NA,TRBJ1-1,TRBV21-1,12,CASSSWGVEAFF,TGTGCCAGCAGCTCCTGGGGGGTTGAAGCTTTCTTT
NA,NA,TRBJ2-1,TRBV4-1,16,CASSQEYPSSYNEQFF,TGCGCCAGCAGCCAAGAATACCCCAGCTCCTACAATGAGCAGTTCTTC
once,TRBD1,TRBJ1-1,TRBV4-3,15,CASSQGGTGNTEAFF,TGCGCCAGCAGCCAAGGGGGGACAGGGAACACTGAAGCTTTCTTT
NA,TRBD2,TRBJ2-7,TRBV10-3,15,CAISVTSGTTYEQYF,TGTGCCATCAGTGTGACTAGCGGAACCACCTACGAGCAGTACTTC
NA,TRBD2,TRBJ2-3,TRBV9,18,CASSVGGKLAGRLNTQYF,TGTGCCAGCAGCGTAGGCGGGAAACTAGCGGGAAGATTGAATACGCAGTATTTT
NA,NA,TRBJ1-2,TRBV7-3,13,CASSLGPNYGYTF,TGTGCCAGCAGCTTAGGCCCGAACTATGGCTACACCTTC
few,TRBD2,TRBJ2-1,TRBV5-5,16,CASSLVSGRTGYEQFF,TGTGCCAGCAGCTTGGTTAGCGGGAGGACCGGTTATGAGCAGTTCTTC
NA,TRBD1,TRBJ1-4,TRBV5-1,14,CASSPGQGNEKLFF,TGCGCCAGCAGCCCGGGACAGGGGAATGAAAAACTGTTTTTT
NA,NA,TRBJ1-1,TRBV5-6,13,CASSVDRNTEAFF,TGTGCCAGCAGCGTGGACAGGAACACTGAAGCTTTCTTT
NA,NA,TRBJ1-1,TRBV27,13,CASRSTLNTEAFF,TGTGCCAGCAGATCGACACTTAACACTGAAGCTTTCTTT
NA,NA,TRBJ2-2,TRBV6-4,13,CASSREDTGELFF,TGTGCCAGCAGTAGAGAGGACACCGGGGAGCTGTTTTTT
NA,NA,TRBJ1-4,TRBV9,14,CASSVAGGDEKLFF,TGTGCCAGCAGCGTAGCGGGGGGAGATGAAAAACTGTTTTTT
NA,TRBD2,TRBJ2-7,TRBV11-2,16,CASSDSFGGRNYEQYF,TGTGCCAGCAGCGACAGCTTTGGCGGGAGGAATTACGAGCAGTACTTC
NA,NA,TRBJ2-7,TRBV28,12,CASSFADYEQYF,TGTGCCAGCAGTTTTGCGGACTACGAGCAGTACTTC
NA,NA,TRBJ2-2,TRBV11-2,17,CASSAAPQTSNTGELFF,TGTGCCAGCAGCGCCGCCCCTCAGACTTCGAACACCGGGGAGCTGTTTTTT
NA,NA,TRBJ1-2,TRBV10-3,13,CAISDRVGYGYTF,TGTGCCATCAGTGACAGGGTCGGGTATGGCTACACCTTC
NA,NA,TRBJ1-1,TRBV19,14,CASSNPRVNTEAFF,TGTGCCAGTAGTAATCCCAGGGTGAACACTGAAGCTTTCTTT
NA,NA,TRBJ2-3,TRBV4-3,13,CASSLSVRDTQYF,TGCGCCAGCAGCCTGTCGGTGAGAGATACGCAGTATTTT
NA,NA,TRBJ1-1,TRBV14,15,CASSQDTRPNTEAFF,TGTGCCAGCAGCCAAGATACCAGGCCGAACACTGAAGCTTTCTTT
NA,TRBD1,TRBJ2-5,TRBV29-1,14,CSVRTGGGVETQYF,TGCAGCGTACGGACAGGGGGCGGTGTAGAGACCCAGTACTTC
NA,TRBD1,TRBJ1-1,TRBV2,14,CASSGGQGYTEAFF,TGTGCCAGCAGTGGGGGACAGGGTTACACTGAAGCTTTCTTT
NA,TRBD2,TRBJ2-5,TRBV10-1,14,CASTVTSGWETQYF,TGCGCCAGCACCGTGACTAGCGGGTGGGAGACCCAGTACTTC
NA,TRBD2,TRBJ2-5,TRBV7-9,15,CASSSLLAGGETQYF,TGTGCCAGCAGCTCCTTACTAGCGGGGGGGGAGACCCAGTACTTC
NA,NA,TRBJ2-5,TRBV6-6,16,CASSPAGQGWGETQYF,TGTGCCAGCAGCCCGGCGGGGCAGGGTTGGGGAGAGACCCAGTACTTC
NA,TRBD1,TRBJ1-3,TRBV29-1,14,CSAGGTGAGNTIYF,TGCAGCGCGGGGGGGACAGGGGCTGGAAACACCATATATTTT
NA,NA,TRBJ1-2,TRBV2,14,CASKTGFRSDGYTF,TGTGCCAGCAAAACAGGGTTTCGGTCCGATGGCTACACCTTC
NA,TRBD2,TRBJ2-1,TRBV16,15,CASSSGGQPEDEQFF,TGTGCCAGCAGCTCGGGAGGGCAGCCTGAGGATGAGCAGTTCTTC
few,TRBD1,TRBJ2-7,TRBV28,16,CASSFRVGTGYYEQYF,TGTGCCAGCAGTTTCAGGGTGGGGACAGGGTACTACGAGCAGTACTTC
NA,NA,TRBJ1-1,TRBV29-1,11,CSVASMREAFF,TGCAGCGTTGCCTCAATGCGAGAAGCTTTCTTT
NA,NA,TRBJ2-1,TRBV6-5,11,CASSQYNEQFF,TGTGCCAGCAGCCAGTACAATGAGCAGTTCTTC
NA,NA,TRBJ2-7,TRBV13,14,CASSLGYSSYEQYF,TGTGCCAGCAGCTTAGGCTACAGCTCCTACGAGCAGTACTTC
NA,NA,TRBJ2-7,TRBV7-2,13,CASSLAQGSEQYF,TGTGCCAGCAGCTTAGCGCAGGGTAGCGAGCAGTACTTC
NA,NA,TRBJ1-2,TRBV1,15,CTSSQVEPGNYGYTF,TGCACCAGCAGCCAAGTCGAGCCAGGGAACTATGGCTACACCTTC
NA,NA,TRBJ1-1,TRBV4-3,16,CASSPSLRQMNTEAFF,TGCGCCAGCAGCCCGTCTCTAAGACAAATGAACACTGAAGCTTTCTTT
NA,TRBD2,TRBJ2-1,TRBV29-1,14,CSVPGLGQYNEQFF,TGCAGCGTTCCGGGACTAGGCCAATACAATGAGCAGTTCTTC
NA,NA,TRBJ2-2,TRBV6-1,14,CASTTTSSPGELFF,TGTGCCAGCACCACCACTAGCTCCCCCGGGGAGCTGTTTTTT